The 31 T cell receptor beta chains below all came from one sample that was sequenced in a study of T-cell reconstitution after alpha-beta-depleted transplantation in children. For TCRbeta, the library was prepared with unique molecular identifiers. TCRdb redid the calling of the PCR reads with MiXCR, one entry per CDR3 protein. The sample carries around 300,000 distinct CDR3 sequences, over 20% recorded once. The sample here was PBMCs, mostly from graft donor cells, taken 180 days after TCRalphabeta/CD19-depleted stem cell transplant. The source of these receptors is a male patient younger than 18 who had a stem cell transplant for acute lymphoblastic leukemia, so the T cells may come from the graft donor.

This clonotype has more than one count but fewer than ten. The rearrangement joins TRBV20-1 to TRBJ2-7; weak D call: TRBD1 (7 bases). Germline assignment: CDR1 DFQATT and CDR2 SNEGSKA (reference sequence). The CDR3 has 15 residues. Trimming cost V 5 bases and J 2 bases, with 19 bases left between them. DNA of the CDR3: TGCAGTGCTTTCCCGGGGTCAGGGGGGCCCTACGAGCAGTACTTC. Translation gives CSAFPGSGGPYEQYF.

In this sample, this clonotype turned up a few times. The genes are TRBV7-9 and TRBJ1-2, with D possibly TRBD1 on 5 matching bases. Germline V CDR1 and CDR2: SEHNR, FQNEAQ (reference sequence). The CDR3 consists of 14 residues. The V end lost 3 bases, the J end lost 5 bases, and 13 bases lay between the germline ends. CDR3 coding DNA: TGTGCCAGCAGCTTTCCAGACAGCCTGTATGGCTACACCTTC. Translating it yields CASSFPDSLYGYTF.

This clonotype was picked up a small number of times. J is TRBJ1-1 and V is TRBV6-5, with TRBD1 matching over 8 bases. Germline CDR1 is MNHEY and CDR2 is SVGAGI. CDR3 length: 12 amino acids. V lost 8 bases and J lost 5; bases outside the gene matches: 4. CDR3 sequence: CASGQGLTEAFF. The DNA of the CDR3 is TGTGCCAGCGGACAGGGTTTAACTGAAGCTTTCTTT.

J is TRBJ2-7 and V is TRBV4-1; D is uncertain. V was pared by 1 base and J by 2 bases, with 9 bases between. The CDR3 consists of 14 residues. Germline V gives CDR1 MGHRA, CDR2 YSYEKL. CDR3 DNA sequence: TGCGCCAGCAGCCAAGGACCCATTGCCTACGAGCAGTACTTC. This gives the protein CASSQGPIAYEQYF.

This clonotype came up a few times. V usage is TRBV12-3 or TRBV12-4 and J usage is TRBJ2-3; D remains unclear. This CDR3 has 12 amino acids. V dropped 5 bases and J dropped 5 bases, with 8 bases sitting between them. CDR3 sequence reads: CASSALLDTQYF. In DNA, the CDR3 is TGTGCCAGCAGTGCCCTACTAGATACGCAGTATTTT.

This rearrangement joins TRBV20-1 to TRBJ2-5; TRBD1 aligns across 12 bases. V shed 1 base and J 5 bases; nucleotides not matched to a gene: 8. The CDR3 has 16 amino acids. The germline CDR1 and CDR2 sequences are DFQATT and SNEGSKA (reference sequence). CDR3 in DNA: TGCAGTGCTAGAGGTCCGGGACAGGGGGCTTTCGAGACCCAGTACTTC. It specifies CSARGPGQGAFETQYF.

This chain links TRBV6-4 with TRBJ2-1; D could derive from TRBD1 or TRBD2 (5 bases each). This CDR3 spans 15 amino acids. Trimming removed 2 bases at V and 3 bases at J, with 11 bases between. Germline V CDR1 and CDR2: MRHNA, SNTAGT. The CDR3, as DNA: TGTGCCAGCAGTGACACCGGGACGGGCTACAATGAGCAGTTCTTC. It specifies CASSDTGTGYNEQFF.

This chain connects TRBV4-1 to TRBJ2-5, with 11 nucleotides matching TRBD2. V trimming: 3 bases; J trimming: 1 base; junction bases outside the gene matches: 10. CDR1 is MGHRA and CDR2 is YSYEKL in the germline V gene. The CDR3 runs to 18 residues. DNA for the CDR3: TGCGCCAGCAGCCACCTTGGGAGGACTAGCGGGTTCCAAGAGACCCAGTACTTC. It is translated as CASSHLGRTSGFQETQYF.

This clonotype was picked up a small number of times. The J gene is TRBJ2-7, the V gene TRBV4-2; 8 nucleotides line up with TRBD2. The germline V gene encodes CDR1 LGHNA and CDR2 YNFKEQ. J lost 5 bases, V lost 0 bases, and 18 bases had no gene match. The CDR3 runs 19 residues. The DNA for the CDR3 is TGTGCCAGCAGCCAAGAACTACTTTTCTTGAGCGGGAGTAGCAACGAGCAGTACTTC. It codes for CASSQELLFLSGSSNEQYF.

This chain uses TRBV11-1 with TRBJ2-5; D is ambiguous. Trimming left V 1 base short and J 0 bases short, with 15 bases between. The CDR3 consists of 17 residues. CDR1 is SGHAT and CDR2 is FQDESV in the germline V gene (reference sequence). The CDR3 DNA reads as TGTGCCAGCAGCTTAGGGGAAACTACTTTGTACCAAGAGACCCAGTACTTC. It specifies CASSLGETTLYQETQYF.

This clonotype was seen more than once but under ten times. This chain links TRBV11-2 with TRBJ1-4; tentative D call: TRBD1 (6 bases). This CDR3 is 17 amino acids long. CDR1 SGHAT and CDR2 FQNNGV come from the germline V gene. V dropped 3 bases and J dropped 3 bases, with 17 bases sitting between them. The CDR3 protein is CASSFRGGAGANEKLFF. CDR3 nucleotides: TGTGCCAGCAGCTTCCGCGGGGGGGCAGGAGCTAATGAAAAACTGTTTTTT.

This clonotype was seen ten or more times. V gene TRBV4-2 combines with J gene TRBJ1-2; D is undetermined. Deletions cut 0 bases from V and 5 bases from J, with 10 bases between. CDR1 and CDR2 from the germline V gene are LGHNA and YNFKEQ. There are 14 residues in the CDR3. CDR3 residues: CASSQDLRNYGYTF. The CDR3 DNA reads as TGTGCCAGCAGCCAAGATCTACGGAATTATGGCTACACCTTC.

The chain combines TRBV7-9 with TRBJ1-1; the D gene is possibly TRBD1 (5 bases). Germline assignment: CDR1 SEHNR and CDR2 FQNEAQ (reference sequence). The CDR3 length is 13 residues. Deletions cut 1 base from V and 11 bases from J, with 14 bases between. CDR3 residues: CASSLGTPLRAFF. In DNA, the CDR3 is TGTGCCAGCAGCTTAGGGACACCTCTGCGGGCTTTCTTT.

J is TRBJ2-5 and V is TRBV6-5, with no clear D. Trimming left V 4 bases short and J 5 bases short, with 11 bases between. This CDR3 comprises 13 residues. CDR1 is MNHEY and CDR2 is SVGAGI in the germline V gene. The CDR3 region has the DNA TGTGCCAGCAGTTTTCTCAACGGCGAGACCCAGTACTTC. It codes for CASSFLNGETQYF.

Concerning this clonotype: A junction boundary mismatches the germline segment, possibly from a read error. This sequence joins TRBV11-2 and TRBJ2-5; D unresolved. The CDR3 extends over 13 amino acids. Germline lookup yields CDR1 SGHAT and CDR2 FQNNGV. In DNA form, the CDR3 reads TGTGCCAGAAGCTCCTCGCACCAAGAGACCCAGTACTTC. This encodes CARSSSHQETQYF.

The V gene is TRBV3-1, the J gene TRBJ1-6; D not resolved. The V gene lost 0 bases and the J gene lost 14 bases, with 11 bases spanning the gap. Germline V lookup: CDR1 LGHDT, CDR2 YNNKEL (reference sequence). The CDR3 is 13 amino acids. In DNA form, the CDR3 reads TGTGCCAGCAGCCAAGATCGAGCCCAGACCCTCCACTTT. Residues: CASSQDRAQTLHF.

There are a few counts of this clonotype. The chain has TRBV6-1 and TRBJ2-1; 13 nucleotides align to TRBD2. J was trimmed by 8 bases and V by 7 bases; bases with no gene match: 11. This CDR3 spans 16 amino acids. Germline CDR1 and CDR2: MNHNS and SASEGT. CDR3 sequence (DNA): TGTGCCAGCAAAACGGGCGGACTAGCGGGAGACTATGAGCAGTTCTTC. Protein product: CASKTGGLAGDYEQFF.

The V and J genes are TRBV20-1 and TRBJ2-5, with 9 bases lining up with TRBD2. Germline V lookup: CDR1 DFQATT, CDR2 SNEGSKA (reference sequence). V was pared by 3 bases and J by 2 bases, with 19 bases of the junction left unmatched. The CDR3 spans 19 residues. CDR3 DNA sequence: TGCAGTGCTAGTTCGGTTCGACTAGCGGTCCGCTCCCTTCAAGAGACCCAGTACTTC. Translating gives CSASSVRLAVRSLQETQYF.

This CDR3 is CSARSGSGRQETQYF. The CDR3 DNA sequence: TGCAGTGCTAGGAGCGGTAGCGGGCGCCAAGAGACCCAGTACTTC. The chain employs TRBV20-1 and TRBJ2-5, with 7 bases identical to TRBD2. CDR3 length: 15 amino acids. J gave up 1 base and V 3 bases, and 8 bases lay outside the gene matches. Per germline, CDR1 DFQATT and CDR2 SNEGSKA (reference sequence).

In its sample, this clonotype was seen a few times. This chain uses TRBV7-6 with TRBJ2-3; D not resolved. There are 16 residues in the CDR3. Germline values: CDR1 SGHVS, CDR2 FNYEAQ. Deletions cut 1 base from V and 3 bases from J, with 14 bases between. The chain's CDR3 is CASSLGLWDRTDTQYF. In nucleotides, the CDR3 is TGTGCCAGCAGCTTAGGTTTGTGGGATCGAACAGATACGCAGTATTTT. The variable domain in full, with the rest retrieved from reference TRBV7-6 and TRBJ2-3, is GAGVSQSPRYKVTKRGQDVALRCDPISGHVSLYWYRQALGQGPEFLTYFNYEAQQDKSGLPNDRFSAERPEGSISTLTIQRTEQRDSAMYRCASSLGLWDRTDTQYFGPGTRLTVL.

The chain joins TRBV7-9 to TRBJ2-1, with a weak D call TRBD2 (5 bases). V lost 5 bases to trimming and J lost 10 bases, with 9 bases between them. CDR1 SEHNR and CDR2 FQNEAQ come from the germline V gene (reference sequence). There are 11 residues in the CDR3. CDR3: CASSVRGEQFF. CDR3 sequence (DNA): TGTGCCAGCAGCGTTAGAGGGGAGCAGTTCTTC.

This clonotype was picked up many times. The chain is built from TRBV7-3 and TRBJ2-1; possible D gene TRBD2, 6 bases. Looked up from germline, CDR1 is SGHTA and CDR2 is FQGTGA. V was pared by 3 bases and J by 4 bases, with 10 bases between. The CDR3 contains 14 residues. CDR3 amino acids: CASSFGTGYNEQFF. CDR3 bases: TGTGCCAGCAGCTTCGGGACTGGGTACAATGAGCAGTTCTTC.

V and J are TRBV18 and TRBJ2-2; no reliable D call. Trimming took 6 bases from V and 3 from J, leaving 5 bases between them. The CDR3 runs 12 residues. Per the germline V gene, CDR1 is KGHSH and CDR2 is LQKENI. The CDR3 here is CASSAYTGELFF. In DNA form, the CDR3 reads TGTGCCAGCTCGGCTTACACCGGGGAGCTGTTTTTT. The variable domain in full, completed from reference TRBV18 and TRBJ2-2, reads NAGVMQNPRHLVRRRGQEARLRCSPMKGHSHVYWYRQLPEEGLKFMVYLQKENIIDESGMPKERFSAEFPKEGPSILRIQQVVRGDSAAYFCASSAYTGELFFGEGSRLTVL.

The CDR3 protein is CASSRLRNTGELFF. The CDR3 DNA reads as TGCGCCAGCAGTAGACTTCGGAACACCGGGGAGCTGTTTTTT. V is TRBV5-1 and J is TRBJ2-2; the D is unclear. The CDR3 totals 14 residues. The ends were cut back, 5 bases at V and 1 base at J, with 9 bases in the middle. Germline CDR1 and CDR2: SGHRS and YFSETQ.

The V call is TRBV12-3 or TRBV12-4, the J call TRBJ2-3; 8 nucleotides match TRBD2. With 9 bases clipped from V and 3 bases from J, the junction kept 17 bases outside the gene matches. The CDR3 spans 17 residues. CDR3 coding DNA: TGTGCCAGTGGAGGGACTGGAACTAGCGGAGTTACAGATACGCAGTATTTT. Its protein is CASGGTGTSGVTDTQYF.

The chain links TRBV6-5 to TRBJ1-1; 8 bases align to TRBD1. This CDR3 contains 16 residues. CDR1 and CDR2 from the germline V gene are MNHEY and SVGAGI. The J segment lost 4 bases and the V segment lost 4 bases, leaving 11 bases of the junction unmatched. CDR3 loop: CASSSSRTGILTEAFF. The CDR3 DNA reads TGTGCCAGCAGTTCAAGCCGGACAGGGATACTCACTGAAGCTTTCTTT.

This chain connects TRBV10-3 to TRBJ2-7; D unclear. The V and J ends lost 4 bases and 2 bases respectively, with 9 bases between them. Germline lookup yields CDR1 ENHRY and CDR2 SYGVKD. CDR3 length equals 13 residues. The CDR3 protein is CAISVAATYEQYF. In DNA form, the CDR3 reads TGTGCCATCAGTGTGGCGGCTACCTACGAGCAGTACTTC.

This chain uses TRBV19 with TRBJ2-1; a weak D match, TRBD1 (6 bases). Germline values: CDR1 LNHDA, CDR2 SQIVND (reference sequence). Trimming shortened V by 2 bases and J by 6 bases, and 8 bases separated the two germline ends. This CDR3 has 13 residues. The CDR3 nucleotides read TGTGCCAGTAGTATACAGGGGAGCAATGAGCAGTTCTTC. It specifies CASSIQGSNEQFF. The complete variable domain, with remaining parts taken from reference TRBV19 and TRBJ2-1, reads DGGITQSPKYLFRKEGQNVTLSCEQNLNHDAMYWYRQDPGQGLRLIYYSQIVNDFQKGDIAEGYSVSREKKESFPLTVTSAQKNPTAFYLCASSIQGSNEQFFGPGTRLTVL.

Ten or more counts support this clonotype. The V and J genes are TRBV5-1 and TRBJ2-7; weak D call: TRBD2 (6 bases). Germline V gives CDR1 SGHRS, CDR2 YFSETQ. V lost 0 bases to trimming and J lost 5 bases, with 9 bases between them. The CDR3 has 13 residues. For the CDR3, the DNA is TGCGCCAGCAGCTTGGTCGGGAGCCACGAGCAGTACTTC. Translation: CASSLVGSHEQYF. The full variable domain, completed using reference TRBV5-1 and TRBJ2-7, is KAGVTQTPRYLIKTRGQQVTLSCSPISGHRSVSWYQQTPGQGLQFLFEYFSETQRNKGNFPGRFSGRQFSNSRSEMNVSTLELGDSALYLCASSLVGSHEQYFGPGTRLTVT.

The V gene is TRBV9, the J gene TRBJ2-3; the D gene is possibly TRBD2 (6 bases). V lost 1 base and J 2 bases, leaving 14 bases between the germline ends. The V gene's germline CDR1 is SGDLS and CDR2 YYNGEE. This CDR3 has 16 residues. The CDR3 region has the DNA TGTGCCAGCAGCGTACGGGCGGGACCAACCACAGATACGCAGTATTTT. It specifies CASSVRAGPTTDTQYF.

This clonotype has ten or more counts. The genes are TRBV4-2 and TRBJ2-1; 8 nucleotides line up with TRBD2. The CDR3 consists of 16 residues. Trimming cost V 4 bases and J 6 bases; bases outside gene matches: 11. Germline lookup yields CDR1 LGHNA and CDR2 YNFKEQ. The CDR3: CASSRLAGTRGNEQFF. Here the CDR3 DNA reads TGTGCCAGCAGCCGCCTCGCCGGGACTAGAGGCAATGAGCAGTTCTTC.